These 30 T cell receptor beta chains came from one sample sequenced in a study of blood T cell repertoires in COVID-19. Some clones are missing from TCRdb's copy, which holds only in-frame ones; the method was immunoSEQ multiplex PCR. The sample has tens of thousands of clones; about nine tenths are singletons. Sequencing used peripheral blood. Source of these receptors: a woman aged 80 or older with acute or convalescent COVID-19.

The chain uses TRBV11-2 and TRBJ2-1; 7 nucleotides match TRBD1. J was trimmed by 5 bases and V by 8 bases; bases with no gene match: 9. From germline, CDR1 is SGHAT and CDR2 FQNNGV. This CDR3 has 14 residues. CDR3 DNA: TGTGCCAGCTCCTCGACAGGGTCCCACAATGAGCAGTTCTTC. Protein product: CASSSTGSHNEQFF.

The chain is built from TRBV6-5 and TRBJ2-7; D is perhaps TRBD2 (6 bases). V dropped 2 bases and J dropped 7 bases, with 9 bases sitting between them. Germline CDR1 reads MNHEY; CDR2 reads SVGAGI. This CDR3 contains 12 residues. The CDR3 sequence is CASSYQEGEQYF. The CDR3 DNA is TGTGCCAGCAGTTACCAGGAGGGTGAGCAGTACTTC.

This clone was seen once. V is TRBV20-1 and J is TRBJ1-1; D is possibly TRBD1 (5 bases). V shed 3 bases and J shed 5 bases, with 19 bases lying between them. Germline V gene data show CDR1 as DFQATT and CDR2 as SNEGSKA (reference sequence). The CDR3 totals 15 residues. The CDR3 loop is CSASDPKEGSTEAFF. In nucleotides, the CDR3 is TGCAGTGCTAGTGATCCGAAGGAGGGGTCGACTGAAGCTTTCTTT.

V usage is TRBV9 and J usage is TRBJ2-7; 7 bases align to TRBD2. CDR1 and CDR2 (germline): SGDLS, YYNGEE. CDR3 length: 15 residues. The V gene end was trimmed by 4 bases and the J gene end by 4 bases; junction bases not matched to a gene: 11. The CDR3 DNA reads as TGTGCCAGCAGCAAGCGGGACTCCCAGCGATACGAGCAGTACTTC. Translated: CASSKRDSQRYEQYF.

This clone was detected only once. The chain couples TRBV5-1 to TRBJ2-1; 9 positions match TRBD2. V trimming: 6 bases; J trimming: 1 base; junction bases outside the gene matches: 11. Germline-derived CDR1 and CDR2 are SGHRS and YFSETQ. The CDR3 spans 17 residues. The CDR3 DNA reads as TGCGCCAGCACTCGGGGTAGCGGGGGTCCGTCCTACAATGAGCAGTTCTTC. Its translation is CASTRGSGGPSYNEQFF.

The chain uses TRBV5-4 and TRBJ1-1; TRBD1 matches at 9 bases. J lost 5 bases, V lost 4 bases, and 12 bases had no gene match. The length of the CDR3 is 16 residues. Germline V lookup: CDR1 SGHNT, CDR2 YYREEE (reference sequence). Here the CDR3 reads CASSPPGTGLRTEAFF. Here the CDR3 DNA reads TGTGCCAGCAGCCCTCCCGGGACAGGGTTAAGGACTGAAGCTTTCTTT.

CDR3 in DNA: TGCAGCGTTGATATAGGGGCTGGCTACACCTTC. This sequence encodes CSVDIGAGYTF. The rearrangement joins TRBV29-1 to TRBJ1-2, with D perhaps TRBD1 (5 bases). Looked up from germline, CDR1 is SQVTM and CDR2 is ANQGSEA. The CDR3 contains 11 residues. Trimming took 3 bases from V and 7 from J, leaving 9 bases between them.

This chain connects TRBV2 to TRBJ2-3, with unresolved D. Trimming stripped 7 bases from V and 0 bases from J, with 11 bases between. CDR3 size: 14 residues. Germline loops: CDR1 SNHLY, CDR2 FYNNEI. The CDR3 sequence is CASTFEPSTDTQYF. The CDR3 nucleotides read TGTGCCAGCACCTTCGAGCCCAGCACAGATACGCAGTATTTT.

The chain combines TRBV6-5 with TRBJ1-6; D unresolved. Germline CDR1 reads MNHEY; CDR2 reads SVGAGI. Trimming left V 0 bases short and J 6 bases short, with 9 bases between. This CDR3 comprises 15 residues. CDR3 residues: CASSYSTRANSPLHF. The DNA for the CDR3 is TGTGCCAGCAGTTACTCGACTAGGGCTAATTCACCCCTCCACTTT.

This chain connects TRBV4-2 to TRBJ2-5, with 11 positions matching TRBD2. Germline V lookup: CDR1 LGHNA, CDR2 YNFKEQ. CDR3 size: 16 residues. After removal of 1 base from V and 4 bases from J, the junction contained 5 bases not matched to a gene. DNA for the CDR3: TGTGCCAGCAGCCAAGTTGTAGCGGGGGGGCCAGAGACCCAGTACTTC. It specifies CASSQVVAGGPETQYF.

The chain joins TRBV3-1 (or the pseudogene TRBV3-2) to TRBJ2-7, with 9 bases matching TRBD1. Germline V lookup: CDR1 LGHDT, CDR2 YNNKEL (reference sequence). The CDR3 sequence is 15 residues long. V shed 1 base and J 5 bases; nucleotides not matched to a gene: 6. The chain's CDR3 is CASSQAGQGFHEQYF. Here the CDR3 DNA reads TGTGCCAGCAGCCAAGCGGGACAGGGTTTCCACGAGCAGTACTTC.

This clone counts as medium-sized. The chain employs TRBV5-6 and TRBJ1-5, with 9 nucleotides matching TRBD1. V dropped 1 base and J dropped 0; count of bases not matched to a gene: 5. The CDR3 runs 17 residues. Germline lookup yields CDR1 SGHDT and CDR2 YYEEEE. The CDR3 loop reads CASSLTGGPNSNQPQHF. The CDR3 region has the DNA TGTGCCAGCAGCTTGACAGGGGGCCCCAATAGCAATCAGCCCCAGCATTTT.

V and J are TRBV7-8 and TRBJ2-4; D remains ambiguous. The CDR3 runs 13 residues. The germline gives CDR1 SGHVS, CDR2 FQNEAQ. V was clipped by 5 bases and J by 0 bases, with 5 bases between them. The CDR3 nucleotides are TGTGCCAGCAGCCGCATAGCCAAAAACATTCAGTACTTC. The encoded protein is CASSRIAKNIQYF.

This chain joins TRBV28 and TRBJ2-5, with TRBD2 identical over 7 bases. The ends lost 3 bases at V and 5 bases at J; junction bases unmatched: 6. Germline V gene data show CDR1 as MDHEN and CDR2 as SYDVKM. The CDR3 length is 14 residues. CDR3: CASSLGLRRETQYF. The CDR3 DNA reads TGTGCCAGCAGTTTGGGACTAAGAAGGGAGACCCAGTACTTC.

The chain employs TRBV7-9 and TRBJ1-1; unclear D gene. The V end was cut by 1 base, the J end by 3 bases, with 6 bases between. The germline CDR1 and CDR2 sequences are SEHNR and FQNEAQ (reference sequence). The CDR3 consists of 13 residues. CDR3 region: CASSLGEDTEAFF. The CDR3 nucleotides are TGTGCCAGCAGCTTAGGTGAGGACACTGAAGCTTTCTTT.

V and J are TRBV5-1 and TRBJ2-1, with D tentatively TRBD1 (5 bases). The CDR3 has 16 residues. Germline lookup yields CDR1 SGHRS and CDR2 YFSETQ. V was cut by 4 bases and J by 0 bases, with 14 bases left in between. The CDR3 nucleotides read TGCGCCAGCAGCGTCAGACAGTGGAGCTCCTACAATGAGCAGTTCTTC. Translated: CASSVRQWSSYNEQFF.

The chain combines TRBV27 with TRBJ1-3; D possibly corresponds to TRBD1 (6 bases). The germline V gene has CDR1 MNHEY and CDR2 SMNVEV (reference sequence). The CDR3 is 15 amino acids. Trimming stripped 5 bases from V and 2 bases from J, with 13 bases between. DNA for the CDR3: TGTGCCAGCAGTGGGGGATGGGGGCCTGGAAACACCATATATTTT. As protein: CASSGGWGPGNTIYF.

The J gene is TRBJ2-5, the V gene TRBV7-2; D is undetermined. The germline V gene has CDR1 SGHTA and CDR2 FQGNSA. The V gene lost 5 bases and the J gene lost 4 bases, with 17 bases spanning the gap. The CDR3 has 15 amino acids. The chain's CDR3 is CASSQRPSRLETQYF. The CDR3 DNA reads TGTGCCAGCAGCCAACGTCCATCTAGACTAGAGACCCAGTACTTC.

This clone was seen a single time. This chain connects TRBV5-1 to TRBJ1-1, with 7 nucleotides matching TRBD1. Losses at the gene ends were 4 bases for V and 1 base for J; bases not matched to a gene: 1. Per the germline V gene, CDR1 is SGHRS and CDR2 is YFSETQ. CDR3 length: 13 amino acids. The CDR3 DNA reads TGCGCCAGCAGCGGGACAGCGAACACTGAAGCTTTCTTT. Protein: CASSGTANTEAFF.

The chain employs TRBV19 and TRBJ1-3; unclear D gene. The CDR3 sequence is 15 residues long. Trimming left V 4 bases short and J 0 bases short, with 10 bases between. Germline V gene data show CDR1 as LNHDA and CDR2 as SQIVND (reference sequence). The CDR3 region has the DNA TGTGCCAGTAGTAGGCCCGGGAACTCTGGAAACACCATATATTTT. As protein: CASSRPGNSGNTIYF.

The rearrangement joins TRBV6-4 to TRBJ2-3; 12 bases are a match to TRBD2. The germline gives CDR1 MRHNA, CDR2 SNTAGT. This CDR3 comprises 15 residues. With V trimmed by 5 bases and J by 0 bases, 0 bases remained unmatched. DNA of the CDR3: TGTGCCAGCAGTCTAGCGGGGGGGAGCACAGATACGCAGTATTTT. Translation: CASSLAGGSTDTQYF.

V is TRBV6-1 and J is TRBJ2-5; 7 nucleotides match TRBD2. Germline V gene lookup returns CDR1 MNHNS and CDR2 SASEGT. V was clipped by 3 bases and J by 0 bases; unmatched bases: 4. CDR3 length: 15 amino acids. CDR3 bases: TGTGCCAGCAGTGAGGGGCGGGGGTACCAAGAGACCCAGTACTTC. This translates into CASSEGRGYQETQYF.

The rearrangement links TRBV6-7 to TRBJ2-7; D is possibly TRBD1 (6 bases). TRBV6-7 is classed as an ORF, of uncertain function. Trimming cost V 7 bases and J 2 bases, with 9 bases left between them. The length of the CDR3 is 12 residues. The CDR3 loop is CASKGQPYEQYF. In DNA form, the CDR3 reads TGTGCCAGCAAGGGACAACCCTACGAGCAGTACTTC.

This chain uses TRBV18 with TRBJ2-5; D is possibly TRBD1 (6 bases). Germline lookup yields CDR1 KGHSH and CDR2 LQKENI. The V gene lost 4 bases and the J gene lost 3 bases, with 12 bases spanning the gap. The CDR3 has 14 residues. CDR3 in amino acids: CASSRGTTKETQYF. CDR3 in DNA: TGTGCCAGCTCACGTGGGACAACCAAAGAGACCCAGTACTTC. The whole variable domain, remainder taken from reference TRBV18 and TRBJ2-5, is NAGVMQNPRHLVRRRGQEARLRCSPMKGHSHVYWYRQLPEEGLKFMVYLQKENIIDESGMPKERFSAEFPKEGPSILRIQQVVRGDSAAYFCASSRGTTKETQYFGPGTRLLVL.

The CDR3 reads CASSFSTGVQETQYF. CDR3 coding DNA: TGTGCCAGCAGCTTCTCGACAGGGGTCCAAGAGACCCAGTACTTC. The J gene is TRBJ2-5, the V gene TRBV11-1; 8 bases are shared with TRBD1. CDR3 size: 15 residues. Germline V lookup: CDR1 SGHAT, CDR2 FQDESV (reference sequence). V trimming: 3 bases; J trimming: 1 base; junction bases outside the gene matches: 4.

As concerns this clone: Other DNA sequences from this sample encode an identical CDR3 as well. This chain's CDR3 is CASSYRGGNQPQHF. The CDR3, as DNA: TGTGCCAGCAGTTACAGGGGTGGCAATCAGCCCCAGCATTTT. The genes are TRBV6-5 and TRBJ1-5; D perhaps matches TRBD1 (5 bases). V gave up 2 bases and J gave up 2 bases, with 7 bases separating them. This CDR3 spans 14 amino acids. CDR1 is MNHEY and CDR2 is SVGAGI in the germline V gene.

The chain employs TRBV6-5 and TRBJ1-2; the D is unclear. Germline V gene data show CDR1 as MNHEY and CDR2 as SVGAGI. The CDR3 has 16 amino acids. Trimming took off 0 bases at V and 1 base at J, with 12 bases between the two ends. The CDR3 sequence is CASSYSRIRGNYGYTF. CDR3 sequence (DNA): TGTGCCAGCAGTTACTCGAGAATCCGGGGTAACTATGGCTACACCTTC.

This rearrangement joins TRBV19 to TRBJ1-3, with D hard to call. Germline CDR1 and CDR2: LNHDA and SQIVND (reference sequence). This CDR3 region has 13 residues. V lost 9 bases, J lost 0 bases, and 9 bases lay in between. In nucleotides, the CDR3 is TGTGCCAGCAGACTGTACTCTGGAAACACCATATATTTT. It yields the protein CASRLYSGNTIYF.

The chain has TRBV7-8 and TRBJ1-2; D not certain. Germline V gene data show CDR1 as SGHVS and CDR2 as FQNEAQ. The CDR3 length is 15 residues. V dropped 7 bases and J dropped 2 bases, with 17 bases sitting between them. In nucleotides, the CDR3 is TGTGCCAGCACATCAAGTGGGCAGCAAAACTATGGCTACACCTTC. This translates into CASTSSGQQNYGYTF.

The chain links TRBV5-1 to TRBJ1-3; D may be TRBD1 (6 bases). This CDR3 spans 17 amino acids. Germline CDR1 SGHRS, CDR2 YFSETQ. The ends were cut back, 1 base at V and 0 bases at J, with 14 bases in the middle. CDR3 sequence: CASSLWGPPVSGNTIYF. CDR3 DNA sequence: TGCGCCAGCAGCTTGTGGGGGCCCCCTGTCTCTGGAAACACCATATATTTT.